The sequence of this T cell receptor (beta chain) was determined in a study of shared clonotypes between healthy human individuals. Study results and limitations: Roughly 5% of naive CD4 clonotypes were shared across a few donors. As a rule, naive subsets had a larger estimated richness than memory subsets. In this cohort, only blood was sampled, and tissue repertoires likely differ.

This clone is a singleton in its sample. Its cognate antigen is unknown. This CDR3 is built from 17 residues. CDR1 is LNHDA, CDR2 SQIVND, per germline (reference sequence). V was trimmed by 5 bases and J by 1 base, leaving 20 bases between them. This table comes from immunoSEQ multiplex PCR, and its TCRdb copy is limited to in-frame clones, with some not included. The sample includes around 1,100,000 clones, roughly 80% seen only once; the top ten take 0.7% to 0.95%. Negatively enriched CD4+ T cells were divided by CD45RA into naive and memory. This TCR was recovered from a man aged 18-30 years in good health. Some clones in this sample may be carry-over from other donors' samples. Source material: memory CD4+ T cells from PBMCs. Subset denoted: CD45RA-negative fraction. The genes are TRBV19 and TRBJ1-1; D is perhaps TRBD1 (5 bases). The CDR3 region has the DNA TGTGCCAGTAGTCCGTGGGACTGGGCTAGGGGGAACACTGAAGCTTTCTTT. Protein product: CASSPWDWARGNTEAFF.